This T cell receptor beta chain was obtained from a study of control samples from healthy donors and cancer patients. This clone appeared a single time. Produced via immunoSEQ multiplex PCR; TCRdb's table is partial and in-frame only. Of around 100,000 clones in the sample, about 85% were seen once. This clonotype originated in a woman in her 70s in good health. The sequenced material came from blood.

The CDR3 sequence is CASSQGARQGAEPEAFF. For the CDR3, the DNA is TGCGCCAGCAGCCAAGGGGCGAGACAGGGTGCGGAACCCGAAGCTTTCTTT. The chain is built from TRBV4-1 and TRBJ1-1; TRBD1 aligns across 7 bases. V was pared by 1 base and J by 8 bases, with 16 bases of the junction left unmatched. The V gene's germline CDR1 is MGHRA and CDR2 YSYEKL. The CDR3 sequence is 17 residues long.